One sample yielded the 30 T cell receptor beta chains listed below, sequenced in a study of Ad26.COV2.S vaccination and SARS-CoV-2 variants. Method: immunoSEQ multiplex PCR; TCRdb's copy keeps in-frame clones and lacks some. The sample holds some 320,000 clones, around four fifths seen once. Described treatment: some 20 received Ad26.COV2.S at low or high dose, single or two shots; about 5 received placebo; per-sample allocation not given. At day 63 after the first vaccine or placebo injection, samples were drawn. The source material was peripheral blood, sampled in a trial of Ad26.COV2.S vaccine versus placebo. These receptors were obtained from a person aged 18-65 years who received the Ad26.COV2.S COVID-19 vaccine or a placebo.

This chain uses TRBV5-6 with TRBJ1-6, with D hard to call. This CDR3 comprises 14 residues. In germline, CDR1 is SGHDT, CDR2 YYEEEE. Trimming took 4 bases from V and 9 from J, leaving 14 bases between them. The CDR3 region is CASSPRLVSSPLHF. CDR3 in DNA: TGTGCCAGCAGCCCGAGACTGGTTAGTTCACCCCTCCACTTT.

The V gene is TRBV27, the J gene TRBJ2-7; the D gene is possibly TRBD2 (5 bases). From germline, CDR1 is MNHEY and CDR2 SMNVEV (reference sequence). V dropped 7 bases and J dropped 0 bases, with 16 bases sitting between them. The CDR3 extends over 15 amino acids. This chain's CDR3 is CASNPRDPNSYEQYF. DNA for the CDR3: TGTGCCAGCAACCCCCGGGATCCAAACTCCTACGAGCAGTACTTC.

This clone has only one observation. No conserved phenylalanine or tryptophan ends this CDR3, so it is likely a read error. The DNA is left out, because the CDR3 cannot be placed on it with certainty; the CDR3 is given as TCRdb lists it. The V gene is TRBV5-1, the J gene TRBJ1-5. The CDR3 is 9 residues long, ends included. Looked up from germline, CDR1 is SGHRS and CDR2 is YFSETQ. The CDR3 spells CASSSRERV.

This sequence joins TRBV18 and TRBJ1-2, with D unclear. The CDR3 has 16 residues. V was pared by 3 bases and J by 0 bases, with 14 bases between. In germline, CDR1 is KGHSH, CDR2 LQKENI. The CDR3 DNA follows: TGTGCCAGCTCACCCCAGTTGGCAGAAGCTAACTATGGCTACACCTTC. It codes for CASSPQLAEANYGYTF.

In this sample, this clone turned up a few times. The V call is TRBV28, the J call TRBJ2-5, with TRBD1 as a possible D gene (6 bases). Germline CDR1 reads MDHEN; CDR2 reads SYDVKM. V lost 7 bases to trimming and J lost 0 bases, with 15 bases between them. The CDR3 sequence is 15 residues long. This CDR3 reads CASTRGDRNQETQYF. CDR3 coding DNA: TGTGCCAGCACCCGCGGTGACAGGAACCAAGAGACCCAGTACTTC. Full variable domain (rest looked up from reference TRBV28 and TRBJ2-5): DVKVTQSSRYLVKRTGEKVFLECVQDMDHENMFWYRQDPGLGLRLIYFSYDVKMKEKGDIPEGYSVSREKKERFSLILESASTNQTSMYLCASTRGDRNQETQYFGPGTRLLVL.

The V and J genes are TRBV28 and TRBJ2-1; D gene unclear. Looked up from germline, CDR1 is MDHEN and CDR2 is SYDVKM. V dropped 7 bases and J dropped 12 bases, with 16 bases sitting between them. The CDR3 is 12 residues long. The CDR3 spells CASKSGSFGQFF. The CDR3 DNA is TGTGCCAGCAAATCAGGATCCTTCGGGCAGTTCTTC.

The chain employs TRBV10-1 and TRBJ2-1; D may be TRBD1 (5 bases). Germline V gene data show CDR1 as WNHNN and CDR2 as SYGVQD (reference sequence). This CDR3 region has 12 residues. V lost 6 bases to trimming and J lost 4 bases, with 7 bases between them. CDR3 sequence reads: CASSPGYNEQFF. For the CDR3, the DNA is TGCGCCAGCAGCCCAGGGTACAATGAGCAGTTCTTC.

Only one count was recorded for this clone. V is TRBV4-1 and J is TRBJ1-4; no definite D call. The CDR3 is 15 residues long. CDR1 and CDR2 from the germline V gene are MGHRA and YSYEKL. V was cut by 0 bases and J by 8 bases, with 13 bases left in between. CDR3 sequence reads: CASSQDMKKGEKLFF. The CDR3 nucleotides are TGCGCCAGCAGCCAAGATATGAAGAAAGGGGAAAAACTGTTTTTT.

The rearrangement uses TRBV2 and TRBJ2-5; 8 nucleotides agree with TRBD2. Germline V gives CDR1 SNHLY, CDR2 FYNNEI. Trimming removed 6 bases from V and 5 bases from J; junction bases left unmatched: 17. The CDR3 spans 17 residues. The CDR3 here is CASSRGGLGGSRETQYF. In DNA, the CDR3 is TGTGCCAGCAGCCGGGGGGGACTAGGAGGGTCGCGGGAGACCCAGTACTTC. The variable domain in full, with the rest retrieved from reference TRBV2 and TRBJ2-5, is EPEVTQTPSHQVTQMGQEVILRCVPISNHLYFYWYRQILGQKVEFLVSFYNNEISEKSEIFDDQFSVERPDGSNFTLKIRSTKLEDSAMYFCASSRGGLGGSRETQYFGPGTRLLVL.

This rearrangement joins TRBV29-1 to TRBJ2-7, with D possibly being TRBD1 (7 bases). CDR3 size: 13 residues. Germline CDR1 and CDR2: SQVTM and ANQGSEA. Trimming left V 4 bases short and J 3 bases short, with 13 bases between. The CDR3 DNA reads TGCAGCGTTGGGGTCCAGGGGGGCTACGAGCAGTACTTC. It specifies CSVGVQGGYEQYF.

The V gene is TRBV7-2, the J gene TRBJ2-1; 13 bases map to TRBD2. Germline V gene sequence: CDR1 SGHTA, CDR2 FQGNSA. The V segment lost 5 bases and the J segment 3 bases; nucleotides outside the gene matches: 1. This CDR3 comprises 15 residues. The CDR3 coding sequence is TGTGCCAGCAGCGGGACTAGCGGGGTCTACAATGAGCAGTTCTTC. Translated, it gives CASSGTSGVYNEQFF.

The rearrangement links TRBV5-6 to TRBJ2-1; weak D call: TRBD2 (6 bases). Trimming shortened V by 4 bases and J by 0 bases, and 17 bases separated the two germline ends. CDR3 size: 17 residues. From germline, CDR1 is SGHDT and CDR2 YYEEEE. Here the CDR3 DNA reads TGTGCCAGCAGCCAAACTAGCCGCCGAAGCTCCTACAATGAGCAGTTCTTC. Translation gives CASSQTSRRSSYNEQFF.

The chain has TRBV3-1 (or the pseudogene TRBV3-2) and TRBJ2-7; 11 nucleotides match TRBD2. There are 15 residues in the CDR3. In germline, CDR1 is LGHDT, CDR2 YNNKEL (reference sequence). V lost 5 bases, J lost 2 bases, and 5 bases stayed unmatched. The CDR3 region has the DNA TGTGCCAGCAGCTCCGGGACTAGCGGCGCCTACGAGCAGTACTTC. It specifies CASSSGTSGAYEQYF.

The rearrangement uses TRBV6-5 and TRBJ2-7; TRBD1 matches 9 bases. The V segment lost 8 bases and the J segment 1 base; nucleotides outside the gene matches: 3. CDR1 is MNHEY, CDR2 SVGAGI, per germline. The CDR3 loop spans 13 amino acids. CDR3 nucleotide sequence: TGTGCCAGCGGGACAGGGAATTCCTACGAGCAGTACTTC. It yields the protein CASGTGNSYEQYF.

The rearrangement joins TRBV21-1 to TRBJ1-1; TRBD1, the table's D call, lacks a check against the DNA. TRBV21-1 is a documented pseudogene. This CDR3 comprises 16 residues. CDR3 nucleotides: TGTGCCAGCAGCACCCGGGACAGGAGGGTGAAGACTGAAGCTTTCTTT. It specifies CASSTRDRRVKTEAFF.

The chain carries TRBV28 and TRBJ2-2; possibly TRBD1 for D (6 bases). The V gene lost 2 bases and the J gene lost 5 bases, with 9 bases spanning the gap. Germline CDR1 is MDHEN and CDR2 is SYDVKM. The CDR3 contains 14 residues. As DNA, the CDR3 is TGTGCCAGCAGTTTAGGGACATGGACCGGGGAGCTGTTTTTT. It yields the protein CASSLGTWTGELFF.

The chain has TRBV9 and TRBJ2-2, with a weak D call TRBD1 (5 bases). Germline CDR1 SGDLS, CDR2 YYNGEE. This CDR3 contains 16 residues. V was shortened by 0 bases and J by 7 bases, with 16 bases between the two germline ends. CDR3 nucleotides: TGTGCCAGCAGCGTAGCCCCGGCCAGGGCTGACGGGGAGCTGTTTTTT. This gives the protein CASSVAPARADGELFF. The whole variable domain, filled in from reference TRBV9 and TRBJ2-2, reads DSGVTQTPKHLITATGQRVTLRCSPRSGDLSVYWYQQSLDQGLQFLIQYYNGEERAKGNILERFSAQQFPDLHSELNLSSLELGDSALYFCASSVAPARADGELFFGEGSRLTVL.

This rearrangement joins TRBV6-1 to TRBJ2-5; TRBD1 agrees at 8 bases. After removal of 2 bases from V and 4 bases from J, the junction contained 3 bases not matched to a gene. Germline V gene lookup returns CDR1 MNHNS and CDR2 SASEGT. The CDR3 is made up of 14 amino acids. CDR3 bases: TGTGCCAGCAGTGAACTCGGACAGGGAGAGACCCAGTACTTC. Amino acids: CASSELGQGETQYF.

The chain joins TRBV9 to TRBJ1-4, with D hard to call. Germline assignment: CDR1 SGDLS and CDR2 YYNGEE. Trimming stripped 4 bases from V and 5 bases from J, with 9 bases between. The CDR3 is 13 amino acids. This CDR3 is CASSPDLNEKLFF. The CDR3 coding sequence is TGTGCCAGCAGCCCAGATTTAAATGAAAAACTGTTTTTT.

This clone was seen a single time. CDR3 nucleotides: TGTGCCTGGAGTGTGAGGCAGGGGAGCACAGATACGCAGTATTTT. Its translation: CAWSVRQGSTDTQYF. The rearrangement links TRBV30 to TRBJ2-3; perhaps TRBD1 as D (6 bases). CDR1 and CDR2 (germline): GTSNPN, SVGIG (reference sequence). Trimming took 0 bases from V and 0 from J, leaving 10 bases between them. CDR3 length equals 15 residues.

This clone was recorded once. The chain's CDR3 is CASSPAKEKLFF. The CDR3 nucleotides are TGTGCCAGCAGCCCCGCGAAAGAAAAACTGTTTTTT. The genes are TRBV11-3 and TRBJ1-4; D unresolved. The V gene lost 5 bases and the J gene lost 8 bases, with 9 bases spanning the gap. The CDR3 runs to 12 residues. Germline V gene lookup returns CDR1 SGHNT and CDR2 YENEEA.

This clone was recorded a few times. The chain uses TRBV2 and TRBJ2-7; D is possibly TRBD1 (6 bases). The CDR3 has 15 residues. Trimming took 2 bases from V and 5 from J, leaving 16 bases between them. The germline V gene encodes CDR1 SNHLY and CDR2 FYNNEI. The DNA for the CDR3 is TGTGCCAGCAGTGAAACTGTTCAGGGGCTGGACGAGCAGTACTTC. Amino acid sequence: CASSETVQGLDEQYF.

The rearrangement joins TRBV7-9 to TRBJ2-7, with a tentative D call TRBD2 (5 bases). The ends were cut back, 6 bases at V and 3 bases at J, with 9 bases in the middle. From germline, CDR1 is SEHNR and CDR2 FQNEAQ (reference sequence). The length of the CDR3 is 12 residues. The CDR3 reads CASSFRDYEQYF. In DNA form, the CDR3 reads TGTGCCAGCAGTTTTCGGGACTACGAGCAGTACTTC.

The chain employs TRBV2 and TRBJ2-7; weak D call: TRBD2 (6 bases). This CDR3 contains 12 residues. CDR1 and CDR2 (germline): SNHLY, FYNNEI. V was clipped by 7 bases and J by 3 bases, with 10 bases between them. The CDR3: CASIGSGYEQYF. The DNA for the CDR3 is TGTGCCAGCATAGGTAGCGGCTACGAGCAGTACTTC.

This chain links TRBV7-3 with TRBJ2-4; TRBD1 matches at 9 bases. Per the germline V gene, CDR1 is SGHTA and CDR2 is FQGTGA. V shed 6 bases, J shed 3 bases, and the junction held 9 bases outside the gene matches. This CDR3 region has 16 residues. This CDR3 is CASSTGTGWDKNIQYF. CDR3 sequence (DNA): TGTGCCAGCAGTACCGGGACAGGGTGGGACAAAAACATTCAGTACTTC.

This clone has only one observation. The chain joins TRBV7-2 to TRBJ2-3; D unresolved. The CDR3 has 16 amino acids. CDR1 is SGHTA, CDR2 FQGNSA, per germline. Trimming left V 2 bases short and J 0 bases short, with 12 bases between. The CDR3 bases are TGTGCCAGCAGCTTATGGCTAACCGGCAGCACAGATACGCAGTATTTT. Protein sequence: CASSLWLTGSTDTQYF. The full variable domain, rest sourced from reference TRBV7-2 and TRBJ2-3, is GAGVSQSPSNKVTEKGKDVELRCDPISGHTALYWYRQSLGQGLEFLIYFQGNSAPDKSGLPSDRFSAERTGGSVSTLTIQRTQQEDSAVYLCASSLWLTGSTDTQYFGPGTRLTVL.

In DNA form, the CDR3 reads TGTGCCAGCAGTGTTTCGGTGAACACTGAAGCTTTCTTT. Translated: CASSVSVNTEAFF. This chain joins TRBV2 and TRBJ1-1, with D hard to call. Per the germline V gene, CDR1 is SNHLY and CDR2 is FYNNEI. V dropped 4 bases and J dropped 0 bases, with 6 bases sitting between them. CDR3 length: 13 residues.

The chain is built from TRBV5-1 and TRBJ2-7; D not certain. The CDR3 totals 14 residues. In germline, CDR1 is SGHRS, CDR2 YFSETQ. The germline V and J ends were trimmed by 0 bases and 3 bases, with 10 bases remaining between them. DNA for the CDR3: TGCGCCAGCAGCTTGGGGCGGCAGTTCTACGAGCAGTACTTC. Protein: CASSLGRQFYEQYF.

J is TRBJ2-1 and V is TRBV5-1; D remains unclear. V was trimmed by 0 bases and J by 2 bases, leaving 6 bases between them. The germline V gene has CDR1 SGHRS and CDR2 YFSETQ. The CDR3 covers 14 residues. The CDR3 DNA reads TGCGCCAGCAGCTTGGGCCCAACCTACAATGAGCAGTTCTTC. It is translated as CASSLGPTYNEQFF.

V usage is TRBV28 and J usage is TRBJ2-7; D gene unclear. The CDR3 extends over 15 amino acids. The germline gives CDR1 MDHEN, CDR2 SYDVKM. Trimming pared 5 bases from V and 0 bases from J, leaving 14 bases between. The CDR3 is CASSPARLSSYEQYF. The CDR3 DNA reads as TGTGCCAGCAGTCCCGCCCGGCTAAGCTCCTACGAGCAGTACTTC.